This record looks at one T cell receptor (beta chain) sequence and its context. Clones were sequenced by immunoSEQ multiplex PCR, and TCRdb holds only the in-frame ones, with some missing. The table has some 410,000 clones, about nine tenths seen once. The germline CDR1 and CDR2 sequences are SGHDN and FVKESK. Trimming removed 5 bases from V and 7 bases from J; junction bases left unmatched: 14. CDR3 size: 15 residues. This entry is derived from a study of control samples from healthy donors and cancer patients. Material: PBMCs. This TCR was recovered from a man in his forties or fifties with head and neck cancer. The rearrangement links TRBV14 to TRBJ2-7, with TRBD2 matching over 7 bases. The DNA of the CDR3 is TGTGCCAGCAGCTCAATGGGAGGGGTTGTCTGGGAGCAGTACTTC. It translates to CASSSMGGVVWEQYF.